These T cell receptor beta chains were read from a single sample in a study of blood T cell repertoires in COVID-19. Generated by immunoSEQ multiplex PCR, the TCRdb table keeps only in-frame clones and is missing some. The sample yields hundreds of thousands of clones, 86% seen once. Specimen: peripheral blood. The receptors were gathered from a woman in her 30s with active or convalescent COVID-19. The CDR3 runs from the conserved cysteine through the conserved F or W. D genes are given only for firm matches. Some rows mark clone size as missing; the rest say once, few, many or name a class of expanded clone.

J gene	clone size	V gene	D gene	CDR3 protein	CDR3 DNA
TRBJ2-1	once	TRBV10-1	.	CASSESRAATYNEQFF	TGCGCCAGCAGTGAGTCGAGGGCAGCTACCTACAATGAGCAGTTCTTC
TRBJ2-2	.	TRBV7-2	.	CASSSAGPGELFF	TGTGCCAGCAGCTCTGCAGGGCCCGGGGAGCTGTTTTTT
TRBJ2-7	.	TRBV5-8	.	CASSLLYGASYEQYF	TGTGCCAGCAGCTTGCTATATGGGGCGTCCTACGAGCAGTACTTC
TRBJ1-5	few	TRBV18	.	CASSRDNNQPQHF	TGTGCCAGCTCCAGGGACAACAATCAGCCCCAGCATTTT
TRBJ1-2	.	TRBV5-1	TRBD1	CASSIGQGARGAGYTF	TGCGCCAGCAGCATCGGACAGGGGGCTCGAGGCGCTGGCTACACCTTC
TRBJ1-5	few	TRBV9	TRBD1	CASSGPGQGSNQPQHF	TGTGCCAGCAGCGGACCGGGACAGGGGAGCAATCAGCCCCAGCATTTT
TRBJ1-1	.	TRBV2	TRBD1	CASKVTGDHIYEAFF	TGTGCCAGCAAGGTGACAGGGGACCACATTTATGAAGCTTTCTTT
TRBJ2-3	.	TRBV13	.	CASSLARADTQYF	TGTGCCAGCAGCTTAGCGCGGGCAGATACGCAGTATTTT
TRBJ1-1	.	TRBV2	TRBD1	CACFGQGGTEAFF	TGTGCCTGCTTTGGACAGGGTGGCACTGAAGCTTTCTTT
TRBJ2-5	.	TRBV6-5	TRBD1	CASRQGMETQYF	TGTGCCAGTCGACAGGGGATGGAGACCCAGTACTTC
TRBJ1-1	.	TRBV3-1/TRBV3-2	.	CASSPGARTEAFF	TGTGCCAGCAGCCCAGGGGCAAGGACTGAAGCTTTCTTT
TRBJ1-2	.	TRBV18	TRBD1	CASSGTDRGYGYTF	TGTGCCAGCTCAGGAACCGACAGGGGCTATGGCTACACCTTC
TRBJ1-2	.	TRBV4-1	.	CASSQGENYGYTF	TGCGCCAGCAGCCAAGGGGAGAACTATGGCTACACCTTC
TRBJ1-5	.	TRBV4-1	TRBD1	CASSQDRGLGQPQHF	TGCGCCAGCAGCCAAGACAGGGGGCTCGGTCAGCCCCAGCATTTT
TRBJ1-2	.	TRBV6-5	.	CASHSDTDNYGYTF	TGTGCCAGTCACTCGGACACAGATAACTATGGCTACACCTTC
TRBJ2-7	.	TRBV6-1	.	CASSEESRGRPYEQYF	TGTGCCAGCAGTGAAGAATCCCGGGGAAGGCCCTACGAGCAGTACTTC
TRBJ2-3	.	TRBV5-8	TRBD2	CASSFGTSGGLDTQYF	TGTGCCAGCAGCTTTGGGACTAGCGGGGGGTTAGATACGCAGTATTTT
TRBJ2-3	.	TRBV19	.	CASSGQYSTDTQYF	TGTGCCAGCTCTGGACAGTACAGCACAGATACGCAGTATTTT
TRBJ1-1	.	TRBV2	.	CASKSDIRWNSEAFF	TGTGCCAGCAAATCTGACATCCGGTGGAACTCTGAAGCTTTCTTT
TRBJ1-2	.	TRBV3-1/TRBV3-2	.	CASSQSVLANYGYTF	TGTGCCAGCAGCCAGTCTGTTTTAGCTAACTATGGCTACACCTTC